One and the same sample provided the 25 T cell receptor beta chains below, sequenced in a study of patients with pleural tuberculosis (dated by TCRdb to 2013 to 2016). Data came from an Illumina Genome Analyzer IIx. The public reads were reprocessed in TCRdb via fastp at Q25 and MiXCR, keeping in-frame beta chains. Here each entry gathers all rows of one CDR3 protein and keeps the most common genes and DNA. This sample lists some 48,000 distinct CDR3 sequences; about 6.8% were detected once. Of the sample, roughly 16% falls within the top ten clones. Receptor source: a human donor with pleural tuberculosis.

This clonotype was detected many times. The chain's CDR3 is CASSLKTSGSPEQYF. Here the CDR3 DNA reads TGTGCCAGCAGTTTAAAGACTAGCGGGTCCCCCGAGCAGTACTTC. V is TRBV12-3 or TRBV12-4 and J is TRBJ2-7; 10 bases line up with TRBD2. The CDR3 consists of 15 residues. V trimming: 2 bases; J trimming: 6 bases; junction bases outside the gene matches: 7.

The J gene is TRBJ1-5, the V gene TRBV2; D not certain. In germline, CDR1 is SNHLY, CDR2 FYNNEI. The CDR3 runs to 12 residues. V lost 0 bases to trimming and J lost 6 bases, with 3 bases between them. The CDR3 bases are TGTGCCAGCAGTGAAGCGGCTCAGCCCCAGCATTTT. Translating gives CASSEAAQPQHF. The entire variable domain, with the rest obtained from reference TRBV2 and TRBJ1-5, is as follows: EPEVTQTPSHQVTQMGQEVILRCVPISNHLYFYWYRQILGQKVEFLVSFYNNEISEKSEIFDDQFSVERPDGSNFTLKIRSTKLEDSAMYFCASSEAAQPQHFGDGTRLSIL.

This clonotype was detected many times. This chain uses TRBV7-8 with TRBJ2-7; the D is unclear. Germline CDR1 is SGHVS and CDR2 is FQNEAQ. This CDR3 has 11 residues. The V end lost 1 base, the J end lost 9 bases, and 7 bases lay between the germline ends. CDR3 sequence reads: CASSLGFVQYF. CDR3 nucleotide sequence: TGTGCCAGCAGCTTAGGGTTTGTGCAGTACTTC.

This clonotype was counted many times. V and J are TRBV3-1 and TRBJ2-7; D possibly corresponds to TRBD2 (6 bases). The CDR3 is 14 residues long. Trimming took off 4 bases at V and 1 base at J, with 11 bases between the two ends. Germline lookup yields CDR1 LGHDT and CDR2 YNNKEL (reference sequence). DNA for the CDR3: TGTGCCAGCAGCCCTCTAGCGTCGTCCTACGAGCAGTACTTC. Translation gives CASSPLASSYEQYF.

This clonotype was picked up many times. The chain has TRBV28 and TRBJ2-3; 7 nucleotides agree with TRBD1. V lost 11 bases to trimming and J lost 4 bases; unmatched junction nucleotides: 12. The CDR3 spans 14 residues. Germline V CDR1 and CDR2: MDHEN, SYDVKM. The CDR3 region is CAATGESWADTQYF. CDR3 coding DNA: TGTGCCGCCACAGGGGAAAGTTGGGCAGATACGCAGTATTTT.

This clonotype was counted many times. This chain uses TRBV20-1 with TRBJ2-3; perhaps TRBD2 as D (6 bases). V was pared by 0 bases and J by 1 base, with 14 bases between. CDR1 and CDR2 from the germline V gene are DFQATT and SNEGSKA (reference sequence). CDR3 length equals 16 residues. CDR3 protein: CSARDTEERGTDTQYF. In DNA, the CDR3 is TGCAGTGCTAGAGATACGGAAGAGCGGGGCACAGATACGCAGTATTTT.

This clonotype was detected a few times. The chain combines TRBV19 with TRBJ1-5, with a possible D match to TRBD1 (6 bases). V was pared by 4 bases and J by 6 bases, with 16 bases between. This CDR3 is built from 15 residues. Per the germline V gene, CDR1 is LNHDA and CDR2 is SQIVND (reference sequence). CDR3 amino acids: CASSTQNRVGQPQHF. The DNA for the CDR3 is TGTGCCAGTAGTACCCAGAACAGGGTGGGTCAGCCCCAGCATTTT. Drawing the rest from reference TRBV19 and TRBJ1-5, the complete variable domain is DGGITQSPKYLFRKEGQNVTLSCEQNLNHDAMYWYRQDPGQGLRLIYYSQIVNDFQKGDIAEGYSVSREKKESFPLTVTSAQKNPTAFYLCASSTQNRVGQPQHFGDGTRLSIL.

Written as DNA, the CDR3 is TGTGCCAGCAGGACGGTAGAGGACACAGATACGCAGTATTTT. It codes for CASRTVEDTDTQYF. The chain carries TRBV12-3 or TRBV12-4 and TRBJ2-3; the D is unclear. The CDR3 spans 14 residues. The V and J ends lost 6 bases and 2 bases respectively, with 12 bases between them.

This clonotype was recorded at least ten times. This sequence joins TRBV20-1 and TRBJ1-1; no firm D call. The CDR3 consists of 14 residues. The V end was cut by 6 bases, the J end by 2 bases, with 16 bases between. Germline V CDR1 and CDR2: DFQATT, SNEGSKA (reference sequence). The CDR3 DNA reads as TGCAGTGCCCATAACCAAGGGCGAAACACTGAAGCTTTCTTT. This sequence encodes CSAHNQGRNTEAFF.

The V call is TRBV29-1, the J call TRBJ2-7; 7 nucleotides line up with TRBD1. CDR1 is SQVTM and CDR2 is ANQGSEA in the germline V gene. The CDR3 runs 12 residues. V was clipped by 6 bases and J by 5 bases; unmatched bases: 7. CDR3 protein: CSVTGARNEQYF. The DNA for the CDR3 is TGCAGCGTCACAGGGGCAAGGAACGAGCAGTACTTC.

This chain joins TRBV11-1 and TRBJ2-1; D perhaps matches TRBD2 (5 bases). This CDR3 spans 15 amino acids. The V end was cut by 1 base, the J end by 4 bases, with 11 bases between. CDR1 and CDR2 from the germline V gene are SGHAT and FQDESV (reference sequence). CDR3 sequence (DNA): TGTGCCAGCAGCTTAGGAGGAGGCCAGTACAATGAGCAGTTCTTC. This gives the protein CASSLGGGQYNEQFF.

This clonotype has ten or more counts. The rearrangement uses TRBV19 and TRBJ2-3; no reliable D call. The CDR3 is made up of 14 amino acids. Germline loops: CDR1 LNHDA, CDR2 SQIVND (reference sequence). Between the trimmed V and J ends, which lost 5 bases and 0 bases, there was a span of 9 bases. In nucleotides, the CDR3 is TGTGCCAGTAGTCCGACTGCTAGCACAGATACGCAGTATTTT. Protein: CASSPTASTDTQYF.

This clonotype has ten or more counts. The rearrangement uses TRBV20-1 and TRBJ1-2; D is possibly TRBD1 (6 bases). Trimming stripped 0 bases from V and 6 bases from J, with 14 bases between. Germline loops: CDR1 DFQATT, CDR2 SNEGSKA (reference sequence). The CDR3 runs to 14 residues. Written as DNA, the CDR3 is TGCAGTGCTAGAGATGCGCGGGGGGCGAATGGCTACACCTTC. Translation: CSARDARGANGYTF.

This clonotype ranks as medium-sized. The chain uses TRBV28 and TRBJ2-5; TRBD2 is a possible D gene (5 bases). CDR1 is MDHEN and CDR2 is SYDVKM in the germline V gene. The CDR3 consists of 15 residues. V lost 5 bases and J 4 bases, leaving 17 bases between the germline ends. CDR3 nucleotides: TGTGCCAGCAGTCTACACCAGACTACAGCAGAGACCCAGTACTTC. This gives the protein CASSLHQTTAETQYF.

This clonotype was seen many times. The chain has TRBV20-1 and TRBJ2-1; either TRBD1 or TRBD2 may supply D (5 bases each). CDR3 length equals 15 residues. V was trimmed by 6 bases and J by 5 bases, leaving 20 bases between them. Germline assignment: CDR1 DFQATT and CDR2 SNEGSKA (reference sequence). The CDR3 is CSATGALYGNNEQFF. The CDR3 region has the DNA TGCAGTGCAACCGGGGCCCTCTATGGGAACAATGAGCAGTTCTTC.

The table lists this clonotype with many counts. The V call is TRBV11-2, the J call TRBJ1-1, with 7 bases aligning to TRBD1. Trimming removed 3 bases from V and 4 bases from J; junction bases left unmatched: 5. CDR3 length: 14 amino acids. Germline loops: CDR1 SGHAT, CDR2 FQNNGV. The CDR3: CASSFGQVGTEAFF. The DNA of the CDR3 is TGTGCCAGCAGCTTTGGACAGGTCGGCACTGAAGCTTTCTTT.

This clonotype was found many times. CDR3 DNA sequence: TGTGCCAGCAGCTTAGTTTATATAGCGGGGAGCAATGAGCAGTTCTTC. This sequence encodes CASSLVYIAGSNEQFF. This chain links TRBV11-1 with TRBJ2-1; 8 bases map to TRBD2. This CDR3 has 16 residues. CDR1 is SGHAT and CDR2 is FQDESV in the germline V gene (reference sequence). V dropped 1 base and J dropped 6; count of bases not matched to a gene: 8.

The sample holds many counts of this clonotype. The V and J genes are TRBV7-1 and TRBJ2-3; no reliable D call. TRBV7-1 is an open reading frame whose function is uncertain. The V and J ends lost 2 bases and 2 bases respectively, with 14 bases between them. The length of the CDR3 is 16 residues. The CDR3 sequence: CASSSRRTGTTDTQYF. CDR3 nucleotide sequence: TGTGCCAGCAGCTCAAGACGGACGGGTACCACAGATACGCAGTATTTT.

Many counts were recorded for this clonotype. The V gene is TRBV4-1, the J gene TRBJ1-2; possibly TRBD1 for D (5 bases). V was cut by 1 base and J by 3 bases, with 12 bases left in between. The CDR3 length is 15 residues. Per the germline V gene, CDR1 is MGHRA and CDR2 is YSYEKL. The CDR3 nucleotides read TGCGCCAGCAGCCAAGGAAGTCGGGACTACTATGGCTACACCTTC. It encodes CASSQGSRDYYGYTF.

This CDR3 is CASSLNNSPLHF. In DNA, the CDR3 is TGTGCCAGCAGTCTAAATAATTCACCCCTCCACTTT. The chain couples TRBV13 to TRBJ1-6; D is ambiguous. V was shortened by 6 bases and J by 5 bases, with 5 bases between the two germline ends. CDR1 and CDR2 from the germline V gene are PRHDT and FYEKMQ (reference sequence). The length of the CDR3 is 12 residues.

At least ten counts were recorded for this clonotype. CDR3 nucleotide sequence: TGCGCCAGCAGCTTGGGGTCGGACAGCTATGGCTACACCTTC. Translated, it gives CASSLGSDSYGYTF. The chain employs TRBV5-1 and TRBJ1-2; perhaps TRBD1 as D (6 bases). In germline, CDR1 is SGHRS, CDR2 YFSETQ. Trimming cost V 0 bases and J 4 bases, with 10 bases left between them. The CDR3 is 14 amino acids.

This clonotype was found a few times. This sequence joins TRBV5-1 and TRBJ2-3; the D gene is possibly TRBD1 (5 bases). Trimming took off 5 bases at V and 4 bases at J, with 14 bases between the two ends. The germline CDR1 and CDR2 sequences are SGHRS and YFSETQ. The CDR3 runs 14 residues. CDR3 protein: CASRNDRSSDTQYF. CDR3 in DNA: TGCGCCAGCAGAAACGACAGAAGCTCAGATACGCAGTATTTT. Complete variable domain (other parts from reference TRBV5-1 and TRBJ2-3): KAGVTQTPRYLIKTRGQQVTLSCSPISGHRSVSWYQQTPGQGLQFLFEYFSETQRNKGNFPGRFSGRQFSNSRSEMNVSTLELGDSALYLCASRNDRSSDTQYFGPGTRLTVL.

This clonotype was recorded many times. V usage is TRBV20-1 and J usage is TRBJ2-4; D ambiguous. Per germline, CDR1 DFQATT and CDR2 SNEGSKA (reference sequence). The CDR3 loop spans 14 amino acids. V lost 0 bases, J lost 8 bases, and 14 bases lay in between. CDR3 in amino acids: CSARDLAGVDIQYF. CDR3 sequence (DNA): TGCAGTGCTAGAGATTTGGCTGGGGTGGACATTCAGTACTTC.

This clonotype appeared a few times. V and J are TRBV2 and TRBJ1-2; no definite D call. V was shortened by 1 base and J by 7 bases, with 10 bases between the two germline ends. The CDR3 is 13 residues long. CDR1 is SNHLY, CDR2 FYNNEI, per germline. In DNA, the CDR3 is TGTGCCAGCAGTGAAGTGGGTCTATCTGGCTACACCTTC. It encodes CASSEVGLSGYTF.

Many counts were recorded for this clonotype. The J gene is TRBJ2-5, the V gene TRBV28; a weak D match, TRBD2 (5 bases). From germline, CDR1 is MDHEN and CDR2 SYDVKM. The CDR3 totals 13 residues. V lost 6 bases and J 1 base, leaving 9 bases between the germline ends. CDR3 loop: CASRTGIQETQYF. DNA of the CDR3: TGTGCCAGCAGAACCGGGATCCAAGAGACCCAGTACTTC.